These T cell receptor beta chains were read from a single sample in a study of blood T cell repertoires in COVID-19. Sequencing used immunoSEQ multiplex PCR; TCRdb keeps in-frame clones, though not all of them. The sample yields about 310,000 clones, about 88% seen once. Material for sequencing was PBMCs or T cells enriched from blood (not recorded which). The receptor source for this set is a middle-aged woman who had recovered from COVID-19. The CDR3 runs from the conserved cysteine through the conserved F or W. The order of the fields is V gene, clone size, D gene, J gene, CDR3 DNA, CDR3 protein. D genes are given only for firm matches. Clone size is shown for a subset of rows, as once, few, many or a class of expanded clone.

v_call: TRBV30; clone_size: -; d_call: TRBD2; j_call: TRBJ2-1; cdr3_nt: TGTGCCTGGAGTCCGCGGGGGGCTTACAATGAGCAGTTCTTC; cdr3_aa: CAWSPRGAYNEQFF
v_call: TRBV19; clone_size: -; d_call: -; j_call: TRBJ1-5; cdr3_nt: TGTGCCAGTAGTATGTCACAGGGAATTCAGCCCCAGCATTTT; cdr3_aa: CASSMSQGIQPQHF
v_call: TRBV7-9; clone_size: -; d_call: -; j_call: TRBJ2-3; cdr3_nt: TGTGCCAGCGCGCAGGGGTCGGATACGCAGTATTTT; cdr3_aa: CASAQGSDTQYF
v_call: TRBV29-1; clone_size: -; d_call: -; j_call: TRBJ2-7; cdr3_nt: TGCAGCGTCCTCCGGGACAATTCCTACGAGCAGTACTTC; cdr3_aa: CSVLRDNSYEQYF
v_call: TRBV7-6; clone_size: -; d_call: -; j_call: TRBJ2-4; cdr3_nt: TGTGCCAGCAGCCAGCAGGGGGCCAAAAACATTCAGTACTTC; cdr3_aa: CASSQQGAKNIQYF
v_call: TRBV7-6; clone_size: -; d_call: -; j_call: TRBJ1-1; cdr3_nt: TGTGCCAGCAGCTTACTAGGGGGATCGGCTGAAGCTTTCTTT; cdr3_aa: CASSLLGGSAEAFF
v_call: TRBV28; clone_size: -; d_call: TRBD1; j_call: TRBJ1-5; cdr3_nt: TGTGCCAGCAGCACAACAGGGGAAAACGGTCAGCCCCAGCATTTT; cdr3_aa: CASSTTGENGQPQHF
v_call: TRBV7-3; clone_size: -; d_call: TRBD1; j_call: TRBJ2-5; cdr3_nt: TGTGCCAGCAGCCTTGACAGGGGGTCAGAGACCCAGTACTTC; cdr3_aa: CASSLDRGSETQYF
v_call: TRBV7-9; clone_size: -; d_call: -; j_call: TRBJ2-7; cdr3_nt: TGTGCCAGCAGCTTAGGTCGCAGTTACGAGCAGTACTTC; cdr3_aa: CASSLGRSYEQYF
v_call: TRBV14; clone_size: -; d_call: -; j_call: TRBJ1-2; cdr3_nt: TGTGCCAGCAGCCAAGATTTGGGCCTCTATGGCTACACCTTC; cdr3_aa: CASSQDLGLYGYTF
v_call: TRBV3-1/TRBV3-2; clone_size: -; d_call: -; j_call: TRBJ2-5; cdr3_nt: TGTGCCAGCAGCCAAAACCCCATCACGGGGAAAGAGACCCAGTACTTC; cdr3_aa: CASSQNPITGKETQYF
v_call: TRBV28; clone_size: -; d_call: -; j_call: TRBJ2-3; cdr3_nt: TGTGCCAGCAGTTTAACCGGAGATACGCAGTATTTT; cdr3_aa: CASSLTGDTQYF
v_call: TRBV5-1; clone_size: few; d_call: TRBD2; j_call: TRBJ2-2; cdr3_nt: TGCGCCAGCAGCTTGGTGCTAGCGGGGCTTAACACCGGGGAGCTGTTTTTT; cdr3_aa: CASSLVLAGLNTGELFF
v_call: TRBV19; clone_size: -; d_call: -; j_call: TRBJ2-5; cdr3_nt: TGTGCCAGTAGTATTGGGGTGGAGGGGAACAGTTACCAAGAGACCCAGTACTTC; cdr3_aa: CASSIGVEGNSYQETQYF
v_call: TRBV12-5; clone_size: -; d_call: -; j_call: TRBJ2-1; cdr3_nt: TGTGCTACGCATCTTCAGACTGGCGCTGAGCAGTTCTTC; cdr3_aa: CATHLQTGAEQFF
v_call: TRBV20-1; clone_size: -; d_call: TRBD1; j_call: TRBJ1-2; cdr3_nt: TGCAGTGCTAGTACGGGCAGGGGGCCGGATGGCTACACCTTC; cdr3_aa: CSASTGRGPDGYTF
v_call: TRBV7-2; clone_size: -; d_call: -; j_call: TRBJ2-7; cdr3_nt: TGTGCCAGCAGCTTAGGAGGGCCCAGTTCCTACGAGCAGTACTTC; cdr3_aa: CASSLGGPSSYEQYF
v_call: TRBV7-9; clone_size: -; d_call: TRBD1; j_call: TRBJ1-1; cdr3_nt: TGTGCCAGCAGTCTACAGGGGTCCGCAAGCACTGAAGCTTTCTTT; cdr3_aa: CASSLQGSASTEAFF
v_call: TRBV28; clone_size: -; d_call: TRBD1; j_call: TRBJ1-5; cdr3_nt: TGTGCCAGCACCCGGGACAGGGTCAATCAATGGCCCCAGCATTTT; cdr3_aa: CASTRDRVNQWPQHF
v_call: TRBV7-9; clone_size: -; d_call: -; j_call: TRBJ2-3; cdr3_nt: TGTGCCAGCAGCTCCCTGGGGGGAGTGGGAGATACGCAGTATTTT; cdr3_aa: CASSSLGGVGDTQYF
v_call: TRBV3-1/TRBV3-2; clone_size: -; d_call: TRBD2; j_call: TRBJ2-1; cdr3_nt: TGTGCCAGCAGCCAATCGGGACTAGCGGGGGGGCCGAGGAATGAGCAGTTCTTC; cdr3_aa: CASSQSGLAGGPRNEQFF
v_call: TRBV28; clone_size: few; d_call: -; j_call: TRBJ2-7; cdr3_nt: TGTGCCAGCACCCCAGGGTCATCCTACGAGCAGTACTTC; cdr3_aa: CASTPGSSYEQYF
v_call: TRBV28; clone_size: -; d_call: -; j_call: TRBJ2-5; cdr3_nt: TGTGCCACCTTCGTGTCAGGGTCAGAGACCCAGTACTTC; cdr3_aa: CATFVSGSETQYF
v_call: TRBV29-1; clone_size: -; d_call: -; j_call: TRBJ1-1; cdr3_nt: TGCAGCGTTGAAGAAGGGAGCAAGAACACTGAAGCTTTCTTT; cdr3_aa: CSVEEGSKNTEAFF
v_call: TRBV4-1; clone_size: -; d_call: TRBD1; j_call: TRBJ1-2; cdr3_nt: TGCGCCAGCAGCCAAGGGGACAGGCATAAAGTATCCTATGGCTACACCTTC; cdr3_aa: CASSQGDRHKVSYGYTF
v_call: TRBV18; clone_size: -; d_call: -; j_call: TRBJ1-1; cdr3_nt: TGTGCCAGCTCACCATCTTCCAGGAACACTGAAGCTTTCTTT; cdr3_aa: CASSPSSRNTEAFF
v_call: TRBV7-2; clone_size: once; d_call: -; j_call: TRBJ2-7; cdr3_nt: TGTGCCAGCAGCTTAAGGGGCTCCGAGCAGTACTTC; cdr3_aa: CASSLRGSEQYF
v_call: TRBV5-4; clone_size: -; d_call: -; j_call: TRBJ2-7; cdr3_nt: TGTGCCAGCAGCTCCCTAGACCGTTCCTACGAGCAGTACTTC; cdr3_aa: CASSSLDRSYEQYF
v_call: TRBV4-1; clone_size: few; d_call: -; j_call: TRBJ1-1; cdr3_nt: TGCGCCAGCTTTAGTCCGGGAAGGGACACTGAAGCTTTCTTT; cdr3_aa: CASFSPGRDTEAFF
v_call: TRBV11-2; clone_size: -; d_call: TRBD1; j_call: TRBJ2-7; cdr3_nt: TGTGCCAGCAGTCGGGACAGGAGCTCCTACGAGCAGTACTTC; cdr3_aa: CASSRDRSSYEQYF
v_call: TRBV12-5; clone_size: -; d_call: TRBD1; j_call: TRBJ1-1; cdr3_nt: TGTGCTAGTGGTTCCGGGACAGCGAACACTGAAGCTTTCTTT; cdr3_aa: CASGSGTANTEAFF
v_call: TRBV7-2; clone_size: once; d_call: TRBD1; j_call: TRBJ2-3; cdr3_nt: TGTGCCAGCAGCTTAGGGGACAGCCGCCGCACAGATACGCAGTATTTT; cdr3_aa: CASSLGDSRRTDTQYF
v_call: TRBV25-1; clone_size: -; d_call: -; j_call: TRBJ2-3; cdr3_nt: TGTGCCAGCATCGGACAGATTAGCACAGATACGCAGTATTTT; cdr3_aa: CASIGQISTDTQYF
v_call: TRBV28; clone_size: -; d_call: -; j_call: TRBJ1-2; cdr3_nt: TGTGCCAGCAGTTTTTCTGAGGCCGGGGGCTATGGCTACACCTTC; cdr3_aa: CASSFSEAGGYGYTF
v_call: TRBV28; clone_size: -; d_call: -; j_call: TRBJ2-4; cdr3_nt: TGTGCCAGCAGTTCCCCCGTGGCGGGTCTGAACATTCAGTACTTC; cdr3_aa: CASSSPVAGLNIQYF
v_call: TRBV5-4; clone_size: -; d_call: TRBD2; j_call: TRBJ2-1; cdr3_nt: TGTGCCAGCAGCGGTGGTAGCGGGAATACCTACAATGAGCAGTTCTTC; cdr3_aa: CASSGGSGNTYNEQFF
v_call: TRBV3-1/TRBV3-2; clone_size: -; d_call: -; j_call: TRBJ2-1; cdr3_nt: TGTGCCAGCAGCCACGGAATTCTGGCAGGCCCATACAATGAGCAGTTCTTC; cdr3_aa: CASSHGILAGPYNEQFF
v_call: TRBV12-5; clone_size: -; d_call: TRBD1; j_call: TRBJ2-5; cdr3_nt: TGTGCTAGTGGTCCCGGGACAGATCCTCAAGAGACCCAGTACTTC; cdr3_aa: CASGPGTDPQETQYF
v_call: TRBV7-8; clone_size: few; d_call: -; j_call: TRBJ1-5; cdr3_nt: TGTGCCAGCAGCTTAGAAGGCGGGCCTAGCAATCAGCCCCAGCATTTT; cdr3_aa: CASSLEGGPSNQPQHF
v_call: TRBV3-1/TRBV3-2; clone_size: -; d_call: TRBD1; j_call: TRBJ2-3; cdr3_nt: TGTGCCAGCAGCCAAGACAGGGGGCCGTTTGATACGCAGTATTTT; cdr3_aa: CASSQDRGPFDTQYF
v_call: TRBV6-5; clone_size: -; d_call: TRBD2; j_call: TRBJ2-1; cdr3_nt: TGTGCCAGCAGGTCCGGGACTAGCGGCTACAATGAGCAGTTCTTC; cdr3_aa: CASRSGTSGYNEQFF
v_call: TRBV7-3; clone_size: -; d_call: TRBD2; j_call: TRBJ2-3; cdr3_nt: TGTGCCAGCAGCTCCAGCGGGGGCGGGACAGATACGCAGTATTTT; cdr3_aa: CASSSSGGGTDTQYF
v_call: TRBV6-5; clone_size: -; d_call: TRBD1; j_call: TRBJ1-1; cdr3_nt: TGTGCCAGCAGGGGCCAGGGGGTAGGGGGTACTGAAGCTTTCTTT; cdr3_aa: CASRGQGVGGTEAFF
v_call: TRBV30; clone_size: -; d_call: -; j_call: TRBJ1-3; cdr3_nt: TGTGCCTGGAGTGCCACAATTGCTGGAAACACCATATATTTT; cdr3_aa: CAWSATIAGNTIYF
v_call: TRBV5-1; clone_size: -; d_call: TRBD1; j_call: TRBJ2-1; cdr3_nt: TGCGCCAGCAGCTTGTCCCGAGCCGCAGGGGGCCCCTACAATGAGCAGTTCTTC; cdr3_aa: CASSLSRAAGGPYNEQFF
v_call: TRBV10-2; clone_size: -; d_call: -; j_call: TRBJ2-7; cdr3_nt: TGCGCCAGCAGTGAGTCTACCGGGACTGCCATGGCCGAGCAGTACTTC; cdr3_aa: CASSESTGTAMAEQYF
v_call: TRBV27; clone_size: -; d_call: -; j_call: TRBJ1-6; cdr3_nt: TGTGCCAGCAGTTCATGGACAGAACCAGAAAATTCACCCCTCCACTTT; cdr3_aa: CASSSWTEPENSPLHF
v_call: TRBV4-1; clone_size: -; d_call: -; j_call: TRBJ1-6; cdr3_nt: TGCGCCAGCAGCCGAACGGTAAATTCACCCCTCCACTTT; cdr3_aa: CASSRTVNSPLHF
v_call: TRBV19; clone_size: -; d_call: TRBD1; j_call: TRBJ1-2; cdr3_nt: TGTGCCAGTTACCTACAGGGGAACTATGGCTACACCTTC; cdr3_aa: CASYLQGNYGYTF
v_call: TRBV27; clone_size: -; d_call: TRBD1; j_call: TRBJ2-5; cdr3_nt: TGTGCCAGCTCGTTATCAGGGACAGGGATCCCCAATAACCAAGAGACCCAGTACTTC; cdr3_aa: CASSLSGTGIPNNQETQYF
v_call: TRBV29-1; clone_size: -; d_call: -; j_call: TRBJ2-1; cdr3_nt: TGCAGCGTTGAAGCAGAAAATGAGCAGTTCTTC; cdr3_aa: CSVEAENEQFF
v_call: TRBV11-3; clone_size: -; d_call: TRBD1; j_call: TRBJ2-1; cdr3_nt: TGTGCCAGCAGCTTAGCCCCCGGGACAGAATACAATGAGCAGTTCTTC; cdr3_aa: CASSLAPGTEYNEQFF